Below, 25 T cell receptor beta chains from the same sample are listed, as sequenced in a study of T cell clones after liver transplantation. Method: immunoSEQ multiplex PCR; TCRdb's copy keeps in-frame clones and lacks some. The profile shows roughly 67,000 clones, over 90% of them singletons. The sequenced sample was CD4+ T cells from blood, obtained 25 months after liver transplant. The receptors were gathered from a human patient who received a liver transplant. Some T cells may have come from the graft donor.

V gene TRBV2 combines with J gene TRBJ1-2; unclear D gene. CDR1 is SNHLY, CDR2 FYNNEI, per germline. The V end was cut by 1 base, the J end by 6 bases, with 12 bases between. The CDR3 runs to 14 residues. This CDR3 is CASSEGGFRHGYTF. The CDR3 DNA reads TGTGCCAGCAGTGAAGGCGGATTCCGTCATGGCTACACCTTC.

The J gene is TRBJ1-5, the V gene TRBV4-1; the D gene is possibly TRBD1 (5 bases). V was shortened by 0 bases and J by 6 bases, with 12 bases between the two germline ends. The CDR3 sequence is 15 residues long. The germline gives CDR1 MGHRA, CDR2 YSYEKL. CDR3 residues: CASSQEGRGGQPQHF. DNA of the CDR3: TGCGCCAGCAGCCAAGAGGGGAGGGGAGGTCAGCCCCAGCATTTT.

In DNA, the CDR3 is TGTGCCAGCAGGATAACTAGTCAGCCCCAGCATTTT. Residues: CASRITSQPQHF. The chain combines TRBV28 with TRBJ1-5, with D hard to call. The germline V and J ends were trimmed by 6 bases and 6 bases, with 9 bases remaining between them. The germline V gene has CDR1 MDHEN and CDR2 SYDVKM. The CDR3 has 12 amino acids. The full variable domain, with the rest looked up from reference TRBV28 and TRBJ1-5, is DVKVTQSSRYLVKRTGEKVFLECVQDMDHENMFWYRQDPGLGLRLIYFSYDVKMKEKGDIPEGYSVSREKKERFSLILESASTNQTSMYLCASRITSQPQHFGDGTRLSIL.

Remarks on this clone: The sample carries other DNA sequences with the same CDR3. The CDR3 loop reads CASSPPGGRDTGELFF. CDR3 coding DNA: TGTGCCAGCTCACCACCGGGGGGCCGGGACACCGGGGAGCTGTTTTTT. The chain is built from TRBV18 and TRBJ2-2; D possibly uses TRBD1 or TRBD2 (6 bases each). The ends were cut back, 0 bases at V and 3 bases at J, with 11 bases in the middle. CDR1 is KGHSH and CDR2 is LQKENI in the germline V gene. CDR3 size: 16 residues.

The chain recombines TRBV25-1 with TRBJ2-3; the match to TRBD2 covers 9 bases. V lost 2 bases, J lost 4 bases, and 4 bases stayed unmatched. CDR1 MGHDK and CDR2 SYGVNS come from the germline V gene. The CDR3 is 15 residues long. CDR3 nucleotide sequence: TGTGCCAGCAGTGAAGCGGGAGGGCCGTCAGATACGCAGTATTTT. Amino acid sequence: CASSEAGGPSDTQYF.

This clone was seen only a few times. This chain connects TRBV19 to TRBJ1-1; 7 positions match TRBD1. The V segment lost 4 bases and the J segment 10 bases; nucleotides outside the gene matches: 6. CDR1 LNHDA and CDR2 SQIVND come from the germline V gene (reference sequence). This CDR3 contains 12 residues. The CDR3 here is CASSTRQGRAFF. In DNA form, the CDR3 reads TGTGCCAGTAGTACCCGACAGGGACGAGCTTTCTTT.

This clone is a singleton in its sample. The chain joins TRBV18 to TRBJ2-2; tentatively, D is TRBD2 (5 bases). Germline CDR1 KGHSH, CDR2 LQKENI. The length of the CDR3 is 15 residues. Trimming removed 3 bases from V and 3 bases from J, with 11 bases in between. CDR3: CASSPRTEDTGELFF. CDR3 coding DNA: TGTGCCAGCTCACCTCGCACGGAGGACACCGGGGAGCTGTTTTTT.

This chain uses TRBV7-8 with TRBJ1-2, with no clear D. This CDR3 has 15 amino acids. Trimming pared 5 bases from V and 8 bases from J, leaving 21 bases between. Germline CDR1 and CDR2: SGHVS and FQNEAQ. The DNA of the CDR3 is TGTGCCAGCAGCCGAGAGAGGGATCTATGGCGGGGCTACACCTTC. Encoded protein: CASSRERDLWRGYTF.

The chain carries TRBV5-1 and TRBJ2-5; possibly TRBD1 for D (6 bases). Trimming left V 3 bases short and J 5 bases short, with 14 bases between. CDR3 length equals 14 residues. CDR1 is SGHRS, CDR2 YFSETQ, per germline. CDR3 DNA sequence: TGCGCCAGCAGCTCTCAGGGGAATGGGGAGACCCAGTACTTC. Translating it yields CASSSQGNGETQYF.

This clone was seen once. The CDR3, as DNA: TGTGCCAGCAGTGAAACCTACGAGCAGTACTTC. Protein: CASSETYEQYF. V is TRBV28 and J is TRBJ2-7; unclear D gene. Trimming took 5 bases from V and 2 from J, leaving 4 bases between them. The length of the CDR3 is 11 residues. CDR1 MDHEN and CDR2 SYDVKM come from the germline V gene.

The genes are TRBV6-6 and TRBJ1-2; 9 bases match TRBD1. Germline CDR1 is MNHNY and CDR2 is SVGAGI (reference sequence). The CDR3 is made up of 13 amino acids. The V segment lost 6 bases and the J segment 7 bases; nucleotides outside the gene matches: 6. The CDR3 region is CASREQGAGGYTF. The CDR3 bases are TGTGCCAGCAGGGAACAGGGGGCGGGTGGCTACACCTTC.

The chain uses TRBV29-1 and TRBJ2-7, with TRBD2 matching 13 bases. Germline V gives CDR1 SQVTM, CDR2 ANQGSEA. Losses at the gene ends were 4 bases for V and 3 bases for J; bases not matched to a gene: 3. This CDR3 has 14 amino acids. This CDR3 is CSVVGLAGVYEQYF. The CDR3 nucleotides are TGCAGCGTTGTCGGACTAGCGGGAGTCTACGAGCAGTACTTC.

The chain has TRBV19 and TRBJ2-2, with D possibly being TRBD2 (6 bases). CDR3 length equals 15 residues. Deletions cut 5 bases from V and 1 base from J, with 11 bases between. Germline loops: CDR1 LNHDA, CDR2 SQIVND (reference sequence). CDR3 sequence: CASSPLAVNTGELFF. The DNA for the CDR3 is TGTGCCAGTAGTCCGTTAGCGGTGAACACCGGGGAGCTGTTTTTT.

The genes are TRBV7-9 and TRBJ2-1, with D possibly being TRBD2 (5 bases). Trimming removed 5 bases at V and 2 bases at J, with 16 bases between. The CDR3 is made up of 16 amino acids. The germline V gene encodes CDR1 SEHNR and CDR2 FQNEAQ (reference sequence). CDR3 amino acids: CASSDHGGLTYNEQFF. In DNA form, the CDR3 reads TGTGCCAGCAGCGACCACGGCGGGCTCACCTACAATGAGCAGTTCTTC.

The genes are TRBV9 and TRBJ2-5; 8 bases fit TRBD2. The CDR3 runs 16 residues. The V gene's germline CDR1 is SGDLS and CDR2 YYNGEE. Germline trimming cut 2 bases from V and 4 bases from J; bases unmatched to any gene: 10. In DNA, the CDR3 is TGTGCCAGCAGCGTCCTGGGAGCGGGAGCGGGAGAGACCCAGTACTTC. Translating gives CASSVLGAGAGETQYF. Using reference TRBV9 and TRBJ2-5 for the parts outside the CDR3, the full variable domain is DSGVTQTPKHLITATGQRVTLRCSPRSGDLSVYWYQQSLDQGLQFLIQYYNGEERAKGNILERFSAQQFPDLHSELNLSSLELGDSALYFCASSVLGAGAGETQYFGPGTRLLVL.

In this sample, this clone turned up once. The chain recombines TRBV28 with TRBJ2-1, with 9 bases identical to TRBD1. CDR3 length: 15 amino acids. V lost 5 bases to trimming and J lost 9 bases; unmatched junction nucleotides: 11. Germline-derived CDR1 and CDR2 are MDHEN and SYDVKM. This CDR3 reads CASSLSGTGRFEQFF. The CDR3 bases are TGTGCCAGCAGTCTCTCCGGGACAGGGCGTTTTGAGCAGTTCTTC.

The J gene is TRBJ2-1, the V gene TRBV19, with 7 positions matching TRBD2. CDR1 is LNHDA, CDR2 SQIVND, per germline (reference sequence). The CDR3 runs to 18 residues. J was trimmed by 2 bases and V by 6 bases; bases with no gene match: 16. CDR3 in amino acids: CASSTLPSMREPYNEQFF. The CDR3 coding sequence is TGTGCCAGTAGCACACTCCCTAGCATGCGGGAGCCCTACAATGAGCAGTTCTTC.

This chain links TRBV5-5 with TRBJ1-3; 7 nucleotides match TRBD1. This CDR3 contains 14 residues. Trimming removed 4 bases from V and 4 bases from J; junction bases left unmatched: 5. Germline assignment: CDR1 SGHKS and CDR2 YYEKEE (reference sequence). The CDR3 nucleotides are TGTGCCAGCAGCCGGACAGGCTCCGGAAACACCATATATTTT. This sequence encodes CASSRTGSGNTIYF. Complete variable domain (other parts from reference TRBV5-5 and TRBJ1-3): DAGVTQSPTHLIKTRGQQVTLRCSPISGHKSVSWYQQVLGQGPQFIFQYYEKEERGRGNFPDRFSARQFPNYSSELNVNALLLGDSALYLCASSRTGSGNTIYFGEGSWLTVV.

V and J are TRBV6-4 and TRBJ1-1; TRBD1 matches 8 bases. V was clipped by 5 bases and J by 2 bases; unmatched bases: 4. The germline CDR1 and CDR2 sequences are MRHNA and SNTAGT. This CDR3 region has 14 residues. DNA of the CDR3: TGTGCCAGCAGTCTCAGGGGGCCTAACACTGAAGCTTTCTTT. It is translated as CASSLRGPNTEAFF.

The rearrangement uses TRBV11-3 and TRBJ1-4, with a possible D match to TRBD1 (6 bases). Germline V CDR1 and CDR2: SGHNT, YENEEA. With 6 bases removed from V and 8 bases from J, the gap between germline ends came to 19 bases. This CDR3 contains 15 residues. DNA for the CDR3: TGTGCCAGCAGTAGACAACAGGGCCCCTCCGAAAAACTGTTTTTT. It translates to CASSRQQGPSEKLFF. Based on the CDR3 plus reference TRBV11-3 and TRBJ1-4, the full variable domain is EAGVVQSPRYKIIEKKQPVAFWCNPISGHNTLYWYLQNLGQGPELLIRYENEEAVDDSQLPKDRFSAERLKGVDSTLKIQPAELGDSAVYLCASSRQQGPSEKLFFGSGTQLSVL.

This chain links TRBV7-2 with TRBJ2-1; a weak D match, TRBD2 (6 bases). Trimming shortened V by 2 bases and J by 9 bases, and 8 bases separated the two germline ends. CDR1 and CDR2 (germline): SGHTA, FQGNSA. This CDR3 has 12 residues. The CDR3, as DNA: TGTGCCAGCAGCTTACGGGGGATTGAGCAGTTCTTC. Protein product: CASSLRGIEQFF.

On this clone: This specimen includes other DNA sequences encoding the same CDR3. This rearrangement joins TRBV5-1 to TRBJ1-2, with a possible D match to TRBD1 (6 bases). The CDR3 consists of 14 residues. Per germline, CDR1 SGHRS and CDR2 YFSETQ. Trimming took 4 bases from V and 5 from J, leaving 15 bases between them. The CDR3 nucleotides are TGCGCCAGCAGCCCGACAGGACCCCTGTATGGCTACACCTTC. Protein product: CASSPTGPLYGYTF.

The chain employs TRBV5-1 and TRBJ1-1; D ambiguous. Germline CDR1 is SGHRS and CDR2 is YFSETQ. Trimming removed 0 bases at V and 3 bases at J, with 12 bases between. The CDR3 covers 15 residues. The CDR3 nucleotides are TGCGCCAGCAGCTTGGATCTCACAAGTTACACTGAAGCTTTCTTT. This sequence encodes CASSLDLTSYTEAFF.

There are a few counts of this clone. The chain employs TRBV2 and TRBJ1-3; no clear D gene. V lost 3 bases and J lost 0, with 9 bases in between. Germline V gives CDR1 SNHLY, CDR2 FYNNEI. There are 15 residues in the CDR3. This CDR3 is CASSERRLSGNTIYF. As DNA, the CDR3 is TGTGCCAGCAGTGAGAGGCGCCTCTCTGGAAACACCATATATTTT.

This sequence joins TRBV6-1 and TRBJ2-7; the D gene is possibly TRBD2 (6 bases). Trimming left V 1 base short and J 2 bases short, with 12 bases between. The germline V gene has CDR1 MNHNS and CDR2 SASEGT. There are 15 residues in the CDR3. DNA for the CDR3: TGTGCCAGCAGTGAAGTAGGGCGGGGACCCTACGAGCAGTACTTC. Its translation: CASSEVGRGPYEQYF.